This T cell receptor (beta chain) originates from a study of blood T cell repertoires in COVID-19 (dated by TCRdb to 2018 to 2020). The study in broad terms: Samples from collaborators originated in the United States, Italy and Spain and spanned both the acute and convalescent phases of COVID-19. The material from the prospective study consisted of cDNA or gDNA derived from T cells, B-cell-depleted T cells, or PBMCs. Deeply sampled blood TCRbeta repertoires from subjects exposed to, actively infected with, or recovered from COVID-19 were included in the dataset. The repertoires were released in a freely available public database meant as a resource for research on the immune response to SARS-CoV-2. The samples were drawn from the first 160 participants of the ongoing ImmuneRACE study and from 950 to 1,500 subjects provided by 6 global collaborators. Nearly every sample came with metadata listing a de-identified subject ID, COVID-19 status, age in years and sex. Where available, HLA class I and class II types were obtained from metadata supplied by the sample provider rather than from assay-based typing. Results the study describes overall, beyond this receptor: The quantity of clinical and demographic metadata differed by source and by participant and was supplied without curation.

This clone was seen only once. The target of this receptor is not known. There are no base qualities to consult, and no much larger clone falls within one base. TCRbeta CDR3 regions were amplified from genomic DNA using the immunoSEQ Assay, a bias-controlled multiplex PCR. The source study handled its data this way. The number of nucleated cells in each sample was estimated from the amplification of reference gene primers within the assay. To quantify the absolute abundance of each unique TCRbeta CDR3 rearrangement, sequence reads were collapsed and filtered. For each sample, productive Simpson clonality was calculated by taking the square root of Simpson's diversity index across productive rearrangements. In its TCRdb copy, this immuneACCESS table keeps in-frame sequences only and misses some clones. Where compared with another copy, unresolved V genes explain less than half of these, and the others have no known cause. The DNA was the basis for D and trimming; V, J and clone size are from that table. The sample yields 200,000 to 250,000 clones; approximately 78% were counted once. The ten largest clones capture approximately 12% of the sample.

The CDR3 has 16 amino acids, counting the end cysteine and phenylalanine. This entry keeps only the CDR3 DNA: 48 bases, framed from base 1. The V end loses 1 base and the J end loses 1 base, and a stretch of 14 bases separates them. CDR1 SEHNR and CDR2 FQNEAQ are derived from the germline V gene (reference sequence). Each collaborating institution followed its own protocols to collect whole blood in K2EDTA tubes. For TCRbeta analysis, collaborators shipped samples in one of three forms: frozen whole blood, isolated PBMCs, or DNA extracted from either of those sample types. Material: peripheral blood. The V gene is TRBV7-9 and the J gene is TRBJ2-7, with TRBD1 as a weak D call on 5 bases. The clonotype comes from a woman in her 40s with acute or convalescent COVID-19. At the DNA level, the sequence is TGTGCCAGCAGCTTAGGAGGAATTCAGGGTTCCTACGAGCAGTACTTC. It specifies CASSLGGIQGSYEQYF.